Below, one TCR beta chain is given with its context. Its matching antigen is unknown. Every single patient, without exception, relapsed after autologous stem cell transplantation, and brentuximab vedotin exposure varied. Best responses included complete response and partial response; otherwise, the best response was progressive disease. V lost 0 bases and J lost 4; bases outside the gene matches: 4. The CDR3 consists of 16 residues. The germline CDR1 and CDR2 sequences are LGHNA and YNFKEQ. Method: immunoSEQ multiplex PCR; TCRdb's copy keeps in-frame clones and lacks some. The repertoire holds about 15,000 clones, with over 60% as singletons. The sample comes from a study of PD-1 blockade in classical Hodgkin lymphoma. Study results and caveats: Newly diagnosed patients had diversity similar to the baseline diversity of complete responders. Whereas CD4+ TCR diversity had risen significantly by C4D1, CD8+ TCR diversity had not.

V gene TRBV4-2 combines with J gene TRBJ2-1, with TRBD2 matching 9 bases. Sequencing was performed on peripheral blood mononuclear cells (PBMCs), taken before the second cycle of nivolumab. This clonotype was obtained from a human donor with classical Hodgkin lymphoma. CDR3 bases: TGTGCCAGCAGCCAAGATGGGCTAGCGGGATACAATGAGCAGTTCTTC. It is translated as CASSQDGLAGYNEQFF.